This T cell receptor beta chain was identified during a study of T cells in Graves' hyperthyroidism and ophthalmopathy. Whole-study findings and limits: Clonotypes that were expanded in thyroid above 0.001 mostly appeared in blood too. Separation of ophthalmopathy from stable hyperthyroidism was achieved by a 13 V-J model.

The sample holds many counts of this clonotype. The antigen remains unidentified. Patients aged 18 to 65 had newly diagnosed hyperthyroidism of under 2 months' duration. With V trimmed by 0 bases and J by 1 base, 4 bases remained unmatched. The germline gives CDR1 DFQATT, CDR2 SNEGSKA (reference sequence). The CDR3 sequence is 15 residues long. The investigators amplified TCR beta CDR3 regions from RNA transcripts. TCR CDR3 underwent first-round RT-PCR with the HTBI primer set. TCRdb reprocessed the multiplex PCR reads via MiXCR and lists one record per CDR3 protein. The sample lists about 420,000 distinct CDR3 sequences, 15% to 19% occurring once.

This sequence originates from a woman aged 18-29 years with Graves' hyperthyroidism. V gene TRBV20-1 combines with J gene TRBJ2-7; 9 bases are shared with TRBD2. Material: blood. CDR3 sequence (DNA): TGCAGTGCTAGAGACCCGGGACTAGCTTCCTACGAGCAGTACTTC. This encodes CSARDPGLASYEQYF.